These T cell receptor beta chains were read from a single sample in a study of T cell responses to AZD1222 COVID-19 vaccine. Here immunoSEQ multiplex PCR was the method, and the copy in TCRdb shows in-frame clones only, minus some. The sample lists about 160,000 clones, roughly 90% occurring once. The sample in question was peripheral blood, obtained 28 days after the second AZD1222 dose. The receptors here all came from an adult who received the AZD1222 COVID-19 vaccine. The CDR3 runs from the conserved cysteine through the conserved F or W. A D gene is named only where the DNA matches it firmly. The size entry is marked missing in some rows and otherwise reads once, few, many or a size class.

abundance,j_gene,v_gene,d_gene,CDR3nt,CDR3aa
.,TRBJ2-7,TRBV4-1,.,TGCGCCAGCAGCCGGATCCGGGACGGGGCCTACGAGCAGTACTTC,CASSRIRDGAYEQYF
.,TRBJ2-7,TRBV2,TRBD2,TGTGCCAGCATTGGGACTAGCGGGAACTCCTACGAGCAGTACTTC,CASIGTSGNSYEQYF
.,TRBJ1-6,TRBV14,.,TGTGCCAGCAGTAAGGACCCTAATTCACCCCTCCACTTT,CASSKDPNSPLHF
once,TRBJ2-4,TRBV30,.,TGTGCCTGGAAAGGGGTAGCCAAAAACATTCAGTACTTC,CAWKGVAKNIQYF
.,TRBJ1-3,TRBV7-2,.,TGTGCCAGCAGCTTAGGATCACAAAACACCATATATTTT,CASSLGSQNTIYF
.,TRBJ2-1,TRBV3-1/TRBV3-2,TRBD2,TGTGCCAGCAGCCAGGCGGGAGGCGGTGAGCAGTTCTTC,CASSQAGGGEQFF
.,TRBJ1-2,TRBV15,.,TGTGCCACCAGCAGAGATACGACAGTAAACTATGGCTACACCTTC,CATSRDTTVNYGYTF
.,TRBJ1-4,TRBV15,TRBD1,TGTGCCACCAGCACCGGGACAGAGACTAATGAAAAACTGTTTTTT,CATSTGTETNEKLFF
once,TRBJ1-5,TRBV7-2,.,TGTGCCAGCAGCCTTAGGGGGGCAGGGGACCAGCCCCAGCATTTT,CASSLRGAGDQPQHF
once,TRBJ1-4,TRBV5-8,.,TGTGCCAGCAGCTTGGTTAGGGCGGCCGGAGTAGCCGAAAAACTGTTTTTT,CASSLVRAAGVAEKLFF
.,TRBJ2-2,TRBV7-9,TRBD2,TGTGCCAGCAGCGAAAAGCGGGGGACCGGGGAGCTGTTTTTT,CASSEKRGTGELFF
.,TRBJ1-1,TRBV28,.,TGTGCCAGCAGTTTGGTCAAGGTACAGGGTCCTGCTTTCTTT,CASSLVKVQGPAFF